Listed here are 30 T cell receptor beta chains from one sample, sequenced in a study of technical replicates of blood from a few donors. Assay used: immunoSEQ multiplex PCR; TCRdb lists only in-frame clones, some missing. The table records about 81,000 clones, around four fifths of them present only once. The sample consisted of PBMCs. These receptor sequences come from a human donor in good health. Some clones in this sample may be carry-over from other donors' samples.

The rearrangement links TRBV10-3 to TRBJ1-2; D might be TRBD1 (6 bases). The germline V and J ends were trimmed by 4 bases and 3 bases, with 6 bases remaining between them. The CDR3 sequence is 12 residues long. Germline CDR1 reads ENHRY; CDR2 reads SYGVKD. The chain's CDR3 is CAISAGDYGYTF. The CDR3 region has the DNA TGTGCCATCAGTGCAGGGGACTATGGCTACACCTTC.

The chain couples TRBV4-1 to TRBJ1-2; TRBD1 agrees at 8 bases. V was pared by 2 bases and J by 7 bases, with 15 bases of the junction left unmatched. The CDR3 is 17 residues long. Germline V gives CDR1 MGHRA, CDR2 YSYEKL. The CDR3 here is CASSQRGRVQGAFGYTF. CDR3 bases: TGCGCCAGCAGCCAACGGGGAAGGGTCCAGGGGGCGTTTGGCTACACCTTC.

The chain has TRBV5-1 and TRBJ2-3, with 13 bases fitting TRBD2. The V gene's germline CDR1 is SGHRS and CDR2 YFSETQ. CDR3 length: 17 amino acids. Trimming at V came to 6 bases and at J to 6 bases, leaving 13 bases not matched to a gene. Here the CDR3 DNA reads TGCGCCAGCACCGGGACTAGCGGGGCTCCGGGGCTGGATACGCAGTATTTT. This sequence encodes CASTGTSGAPGLDTQYF.

The gene calls are TRBV30 and TRBJ1-1; 8 nucleotides match TRBD1. V dropped 3 bases and J dropped 4; count of bases not matched to a gene: 4. The CDR3 has 13 amino acids. Germline lookup yields CDR1 GTSNPN and CDR2 SVGIG (reference sequence). The CDR3: CAWSTTGGTEAFF. Written as DNA, the CDR3 is TGTGCCTGGAGCACCACAGGGGGCACTGAAGCTTTCTTT. The variable domain in full, with the rest retrieved from reference TRBV30 and TRBJ1-1, is SQTIHQWPATLVQPVGSPLSLECTVEGTSNPNLYWYRQAAGRGLQLLFYSVGIGQISSEVPQNLSASRPQDRQFILSSKKLLLSDSGFYLCAWSTTGGTEAFFGQGTRLTVV.

This chain connects TRBV29-1 to TRBJ2-2; the D gene is possibly TRBD2 (6 bases). The CDR3 totals 13 residues. Trimming shortened V by 5 bases and J by 4 bases, and 11 bases separated the two germline ends. The germline gives CDR1 SQVTM, CDR2 ANQGSEA. CDR3 sequence: CSVQEGGTGELFF. CDR3 bases: TGCAGCGTTCAGGAGGGTGGCACCGGGGAGCTGTTTTTT.

The chain joins TRBV6-6 to TRBJ1-1, with a weak D call TRBD1 (5 bases). V gave up 7 bases and J gave up 3 bases, with 9 bases separating them. The CDR3 length is 12 residues. Germline V gene data show CDR1 as MNHNY and CDR2 as SVGAGI (reference sequence). The CDR3 nucleotides are TGTGCCAGCAAGTGGGGCGACACTGAAGCTTTCTTT. Its translation: CASKWGDTEAFF.

V usage is TRBV5-4 and J usage is TRBJ2-2; D perhaps matches TRBD2 (5 bases). V lost 6 bases to trimming and J lost 1 base, with 16 bases between them. CDR3 size: 16 residues. Germline lookup yields CDR1 SGHNT and CDR2 YYREEE (reference sequence). CDR3 sequence: CASTGPGNQNTGELFF. In nucleotides, the CDR3 is TGTGCCAGCACCGGCCCCGGGAACCAGAACACCGGGGAGCTGTTTTTT.

The chain is built from TRBV7-9 and TRBJ1-2; 9 bases line up with TRBD1. CDR1 is SEHNR and CDR2 is FQNEAQ in the germline V gene (reference sequence). J was trimmed by 7 bases and V by 5 bases; bases with no gene match: 14. The CDR3 is 16 residues long. The CDR3 spells CASSPDVGQGFGGYTF. CDR3 DNA: TGTGCCAGCAGCCCTGACGTGGGACAGGGCTTTGGTGGCTACACCTTC.

The gene calls are TRBV27 and TRBJ2-7; D remains unclear. CDR1 is MNHEY, CDR2 SMNVEV, per germline (reference sequence). The CDR3 extends over 11 amino acids. V was cut by 5 bases and J by 2 bases, with 4 bases left in between. The CDR3 bases are TGTGCCAGCAGTCTCGCCTACGAGCAGTACTTC. Its translation: CASSLAYEQYF.

CDR3 bases: TGTGCCAGCAGCACCCAGATGAGAGACAGGGGGTGGGCACCCCTCCACTTT. Translating it yields CASSTQMRDRGWAPLHF. The chain combines TRBV21-1 with TRBJ1-6; the table gives TRBD1 as D, unverified against the DNA. TRBV21-1 is described as a pseudogene. This CDR3 has 17 residues.

The chain joins TRBV30 to TRBJ2-1; TRBD2 is a possible D gene (5 bases). This CDR3 has 15 residues. Germline V gene data show CDR1 as GTSNPN and CDR2 as SVGIG (reference sequence). Trimming took 0 bases from V and 9 from J, leaving 18 bases between them. CDR3 coding DNA: TGTGCCTGGAGTGTACGGGCTAGCTGGTTGGGTGAGCAGTTCTTC. Protein product: CAWSVRASWLGEQFF.

This clone appeared once. The chain joins TRBV6-5 to TRBJ1-2; D gene uncertain. The V end was cut by 0 bases, the J end by 1 base, with 9 bases between. There are 15 residues in the CDR3. The germline CDR1 and CDR2 sequences are MNHEY and SVGAGI. The CDR3 sequence is CASSYSNSFNYGYTF. DNA for the CDR3: TGTGCCAGCAGTTACTCGAACAGCTTTAACTATGGCTACACCTTC.

J is TRBJ1-5 and V is TRBV5-1, with a tentative D call TRBD1 (6 bases). Between the trimmed V and J ends, which lost 5 bases and 6 bases, there was a span of 12 bases. CDR3 length: 13 residues. In germline, CDR1 is SGHRS, CDR2 YFSETQ. The CDR3 coding sequence is TGCGCCAGCAGAGGGACATCGGGTCAGCCCCAGCATTTT. Protein product: CASRGTSGQPQHF.

The J gene is TRBJ1-2, the V gene TRBV5-6, with D possibly TRBD1 on 5 matching bases. Trimming removed 4 bases at V and 7 bases at J, with 8 bases between. The germline CDR1 and CDR2 sequences are SGHDT and YYEEEE. The CDR3 has 11 amino acids. The CDR3, as DNA: TGTGCCAGCAGCCGACAGCGTGGCTACACCTTC. It translates to CASSRQRGYTF.

The chain combines TRBV25-1 with TRBJ2-7; weak D call: TRBD1 (5 bases). The CDR3 totals 14 residues. In germline, CDR1 is MGHDK, CDR2 SYGVNS. V lost 4 bases and J lost 2, with 12 bases in between. The CDR3 loop is CASSGNQGTYEQYF. CDR3 nucleotides: TGTGCCAGCAGTGGCAATCAGGGTACCTACGAGCAGTACTTC.

The V gene is TRBV29-1, the J gene TRBJ2-2, with TRBD2 identical over 10 bases. CDR1 and CDR2 (germline): SQVTM, ANQGSEA. The CDR3 has 16 residues. V shed 2 bases, J shed 6 bases, and the junction held 9 bases outside the gene matches. The DNA for the CDR3 is TGCAGCGTTGAAACGGGGTCTAGCGGGGGACCCGGGGAGCTGTTTTTT. It yields the protein CSVETGSSGGPGELFF.

The chain couples TRBV11-2 to TRBJ1-4; D not resolved. The CDR3 is made up of 15 amino acids. Germline V gene sequence: CDR1 SGHAT, CDR2 FQNNGV. V was pared by 5 bases and J by 8 bases, with 18 bases between. This CDR3 reads CASSARTGRGEKLFF. The CDR3, as DNA: TGTGCCAGCAGCGCAAGAACCGGGCGCGGGGAAAAACTGTTTTTT. Full variable domain (remainder filled in from reference TRBV11-2 and TRBJ1-4): EAGVAQSPRYKIIEKRQSVAFWCNPISGHATLYWYQQILGQGPKLLIQFQNNGVVDDSQLPKDRFSAERLKGVDSTLKIQPAKLEDSAVYLCASSARTGRGEKLFFGSGTQLSVL.

This clone was observed once. The chain recombines TRBV5-4 with TRBJ2-7; possible D gene TRBD1, 5 bases. Germline CDR1 and CDR2: SGHNT and YYREEE (reference sequence). This CDR3 region has 13 residues. V lost 4 bases, J lost 6 bases, and 14 bases lay in between. The CDR3 reads CASSPMLGAEQYF. In DNA, the CDR3 is TGTGCCAGCAGCCCCATGTTAGGGGCCGAGCAGTACTTC.

This chain links TRBV5-6 with TRBJ2-7, with 11 bases lining up with TRBD2. Germline V gene sequence: CDR1 SGHDT, CDR2 YYEEEE. This CDR3 is 18 amino acids long. V lost 0 bases to trimming and J lost 3 bases; unmatched junction nucleotides: 11. The CDR3 loop is CASSLGTSGLWGNYEQYF. The DNA for the CDR3 is TGTGCCAGCAGCTTGGGGACTAGCGGGCTTTGGGGAAACTACGAGCAGTACTTC.

V is TRBV5-4 and J is TRBJ2-1; TRBD2 aligns across 10 bases. CDR3 length equals 16 residues. Germline V gene lookup returns CDR1 SGHNT and CDR2 YYREEE (reference sequence). V was clipped by 4 bases and J by 0 bases; unmatched bases: 4. The CDR3 DNA follows: TGTGCCAGCAGCCGTAGCGGGGGGAGCTCCTACAATGAGCAGTTCTTC. Its protein product is CASSRSGGSSYNEQFF.

The CDR3 nucleotides are TGTGCCACTAAACCCCAGGGGGCCTCAGATACGCAGTATTTT. Protein: CATKPQGASDTQYF. This chain uses TRBV6-5 with TRBJ2-3, with 8 bases fitting TRBD1. The length of the CDR3 is 14 residues. J was trimmed by 4 bases and V by 10 bases; bases with no gene match: 10. In germline, CDR1 is MNHEY, CDR2 SVGAGI.

The V call is TRBV6-5, the J call TRBJ2-7; 9 positions match TRBD1. The CDR3 sequence is 15 residues long. V gave up 6 bases and J gave up 4 bases; unmatched junction bases: 10. The germline gives CDR1 MNHEY, CDR2 SVGAGI. The CDR3 spells CASRGRDRVGYEQYF. In DNA form, the CDR3 reads TGTGCCAGCAGGGGTAGGGACAGGGTGGGGTACGAGCAGTACTTC.

The chain links TRBV2 to TRBJ2-5; 12 bases match TRBD2. This CDR3 has 17 residues. V was pared by 5 bases and J by 5 bases, with 12 bases of the junction left unmatched. CDR1 and CDR2 from the germline V gene are SNHLY and FYNNEI. The CDR3 protein is CASSTLAGGRPGETQYF. For the CDR3, the DNA is TGTGCCAGCAGTACTCTAGCGGGGGGGCGCCCTGGGGAGACCCAGTACTTC.

Only one count was recorded for this clone. This chain links TRBV7-3 with TRBJ2-5, with D perhaps matching TRBD1 (6 bases). The CDR3 contains 13 residues. Trimming pared 5 bases from V and 5 bases from J, leaving 12 bases between. The V gene's germline CDR1 is SGHTA and CDR2 FQGTGA. The CDR3 coding sequence is TGTGCCAGCAGCCTCACAGGGTGGGAGACCCAGTACTTC. It translates to CASSLTGWETQYF.

This clone was seen more than once but under ten times. The V call is TRBV18, the J call TRBJ1-3; tentative D call: TRBD1 (6 bases). Trimming stripped 2 bases from V and 2 bases from J, with 10 bases between. The CDR3 runs 15 residues. Germline V gene sequence: CDR1 KGHSH, CDR2 LQKENI. The CDR3 coding sequence is TGTGCCAGCTCACCAGCGGGGGCTGCTGGAAACACCATATATTTT. Protein product: CASSPAGAAGNTIYF.

This clone was seen a few times. The chain has TRBV21-1 and TRBJ2-7; the table's D call, TRBD2, has no DNA check behind it. TRBV21-1 is listed as a pseudogene. The CDR3 is 16 amino acids. The CDR3 region has the DNA TGTGCCAGCAGCAAATCGGAAGGCGGGAGTAGATACGAGCAGTACTTC. Its protein product is CASSKSEGGSRYEQYF.

V gene TRBV11-2 combines with J gene TRBJ1-6, with 8 bases fitting TRBD1. The V segment lost 0 bases and the J segment 2 bases; nucleotides outside the gene matches: 12. The CDR3 covers 20 residues. The V gene's germline CDR1 is SGHAT and CDR2 FQNNGV. The CDR3 nucleotides are TGTGCCAGCAGCTTAGACCCCCGACAGGGGAAGAGCGCCTATAATTCACCCCTCCACTTT. Protein: CASSLDPRQGKSAYNSPLHF.

The genes are TRBV28 and TRBJ2-7; possible D gene TRBD1, 6 bases. In germline, CDR1 is MDHEN, CDR2 SYDVKM. V was trimmed by 4 bases and J by 5 bases, leaving 18 bases between them. This CDR3 has 15 amino acids. CDR3 coding DNA: TGTGCCAGCAGTTCGCTCAGGGGAGTGGACCACGAGCAGTACTTC. Its protein is CASSSLRGVDHEQYF. Variable domain in full (rest from reference TRBV28 and TRBJ2-7): DVKVTQSSRYLVKRTGEKVFLECVQDMDHENMFWYRQDPGLGLRLIYFSYDVKMKEKGDIPEGYSVSREKKERFSLILESASTNQTSMYLCASSSLRGVDHEQYFGPGTRLTVT.

The V and J genes are TRBV7-9 and TRBJ2-7, with TRBD1 as a possible D gene (5 bases). The CDR3 runs 12 residues. Trimming removed 8 bases from V and 4 bases from J, with 12 bases in between. Per the germline V gene, CDR1 is SEHNR and CDR2 is FQNEAQ (reference sequence). The CDR3 region is CASRKGSYEQYF. For the CDR3, the DNA is TGTGCCAGCCGCAAGGGGTCATACGAGCAGTACTTC.

This rearrangement joins TRBV10-3 to TRBJ2-3, with TRBD2 identical over 8 bases. J lost 6 bases, V lost 4 bases, and 6 bases had no gene match. The CDR3 runs 14 residues. CDR1 is ENHRY and CDR2 is SYGVKD in the germline V gene. CDR3 coding DNA: TGTGCCATCAGTGGTGGGACTAGAGTTGATACGCAGTATTTT. Translation: CAISGGTRVDTQYF.